This TCR beta chain was captured in a study of PD-1 blockade in classical Hodgkin lymphoma. Study-wide results and caveats: By C4D1, diversity of CD4+ TCRs had risen significantly, whereas that of CD8+ TCRs had not.

As to this clone: Its antigen remains unknown.

The CDR3 runs to 13 residues. Germline V gene data show CDR1 as SGHDN and CDR2 as FVKESK. V lost 4 bases and J 3 bases, leaving 9 bases between the germline ends. Measured with immunoSEQ multiplex PCR; TCRdb has only the in-frame clones, and not every one. The table shows roughly 40,000 clones, with around four fifths occurring only once. Time point reported: cycle 4 day 1 (C4D1), after more than five weeks of nivolumab. Brentuximab vedotin exposure varied, and every patient relapsed after autologous stem cell transplantation. This sample comprised peripheral blood mononuclear cells (PBMCs), obtained before the fourth cycle of nivolumab. The chain employs TRBV14 and TRBJ1-1; D uncertain. The TCR sequence derives from a human donor with classical Hodgkin lymphoma. This CDR3 is CASSPIMDTEAFF. The CDR3 coding sequence is TGTGCCAGCAGCCCAATCATGGACACTGAAGCTTTCTTT.